This record covers a single T cell receptor beta chain. This sample was taken from a study of PD-L1 blockade in urothelial cancer. Study overall: Analysis of blood occurred 3 weeks (second dose) and 6 weeks after treatment start.

Sequencing used immunoSEQ multiplex PCR; TCRdb keeps in-frame clones, though not all of them. This sample has fewer than 55,000 clones, with roughly four fifths found just once. The CDR3 is 18 residues long. Germline V gene data show CDR1 as MNHEY and CDR2 as SMNVEV (reference sequence). Trimming removed 5 bases from V and 8 bases from J; junction bases left unmatched: 14. This chain uses TRBV27 with TRBJ2-4; 14 bases map to TRBD2. This sample comprised PBMCs, obtained around atezolizumab (anti-PD-L1) treatment. The source of this sequence is a man between 70 and 80 years old with urothelial cancer. CDR3 amino acids: CASSPRTSGGIRGDIQYF. The CDR3 DNA follows: TGTGCCAGCAGTCCTCGGACTAGCGGGGGGATCCGCGGGGACATTCAGTACTTC.